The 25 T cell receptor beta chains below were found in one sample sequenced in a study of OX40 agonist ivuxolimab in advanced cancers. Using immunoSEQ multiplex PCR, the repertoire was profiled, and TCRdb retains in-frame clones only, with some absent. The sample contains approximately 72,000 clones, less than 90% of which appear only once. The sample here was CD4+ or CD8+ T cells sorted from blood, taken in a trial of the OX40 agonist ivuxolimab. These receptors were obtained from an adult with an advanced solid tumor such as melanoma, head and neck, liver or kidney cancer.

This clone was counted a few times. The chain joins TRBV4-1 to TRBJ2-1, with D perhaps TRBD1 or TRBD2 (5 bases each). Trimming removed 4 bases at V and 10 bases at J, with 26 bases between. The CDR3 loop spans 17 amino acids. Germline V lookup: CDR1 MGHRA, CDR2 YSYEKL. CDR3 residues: CASSRLAGAGDSREQFF. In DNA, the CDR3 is TGCGCCAGCAGCCGTCTAGCCGGGGCCGGAGATTCACGGGAGCAGTTCTTC.

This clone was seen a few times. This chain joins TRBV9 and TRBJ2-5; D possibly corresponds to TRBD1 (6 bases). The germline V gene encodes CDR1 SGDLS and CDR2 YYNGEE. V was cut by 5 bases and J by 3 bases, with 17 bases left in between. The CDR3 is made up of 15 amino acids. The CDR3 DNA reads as TGTGCCAGCAGTGCCAGGGGACCCCTGGAAGAGACCCAGTACTTC. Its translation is CASSARGPLEETQYF.

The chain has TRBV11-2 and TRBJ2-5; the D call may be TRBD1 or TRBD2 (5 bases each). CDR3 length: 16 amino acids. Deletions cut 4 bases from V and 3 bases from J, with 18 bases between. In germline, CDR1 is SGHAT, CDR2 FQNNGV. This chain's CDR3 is CASSSWDLQGEETQYF. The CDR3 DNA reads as TGTGCCAGCAGCTCCTGGGACCTTCAAGGAGAAGAGACCCAGTACTTC. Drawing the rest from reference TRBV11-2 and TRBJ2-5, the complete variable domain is EAGVAQSPRYKIIEKRQSVAFWCNPISGHATLYWYQQILGQGPKLLIQFQNNGVVDDSQLPKDRFSAERLKGVDSTLKIQPAKLEDSAVYLCASSSWDLQGEETQYFGPGTRLLVL.

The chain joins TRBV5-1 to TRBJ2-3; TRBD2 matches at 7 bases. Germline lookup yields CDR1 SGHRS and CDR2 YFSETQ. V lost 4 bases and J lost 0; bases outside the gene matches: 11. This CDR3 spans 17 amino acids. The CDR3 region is CASSPGGGSSSTDTQYF. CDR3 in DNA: TGCGCCAGCAGCCCGGGGGGAGGGTCAAGTAGCACAGATACGCAGTATTTT.

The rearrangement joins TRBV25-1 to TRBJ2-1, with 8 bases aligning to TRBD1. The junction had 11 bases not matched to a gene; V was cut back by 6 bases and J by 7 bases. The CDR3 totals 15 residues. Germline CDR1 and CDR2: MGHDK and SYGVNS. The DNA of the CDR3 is TGTGCCAGCAGGCTTACTGGGACAGGCGGAAATGAGCAGTTCTTC. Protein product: CASRLTGTGGNEQFF.

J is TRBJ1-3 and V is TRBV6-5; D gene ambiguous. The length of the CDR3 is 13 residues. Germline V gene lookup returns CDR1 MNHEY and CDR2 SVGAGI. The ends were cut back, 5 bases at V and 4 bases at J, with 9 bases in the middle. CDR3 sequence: CASSANPGNTIYF. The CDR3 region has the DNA TGTGCCAGCAGTGCTAACCCGGGAAACACCATATATTTT.

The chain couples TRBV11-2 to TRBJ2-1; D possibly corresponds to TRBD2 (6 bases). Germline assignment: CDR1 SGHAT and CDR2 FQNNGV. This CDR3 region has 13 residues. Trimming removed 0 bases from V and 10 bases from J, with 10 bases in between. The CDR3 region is CASSLDRGGEQFF. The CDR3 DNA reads TGTGCCAGCAGCTTAGATCGGGGAGGCGAGCAGTTCTTC.

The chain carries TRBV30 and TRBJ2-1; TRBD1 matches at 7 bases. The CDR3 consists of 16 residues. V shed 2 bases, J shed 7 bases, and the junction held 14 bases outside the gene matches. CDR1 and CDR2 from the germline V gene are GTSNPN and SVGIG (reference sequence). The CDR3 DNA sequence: TGTGCCTGGAGTATTCCGGACAGGACGGGGTTGAATGAGCAGTTCTTC. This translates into CAWSIPDRTGLNEQFF.

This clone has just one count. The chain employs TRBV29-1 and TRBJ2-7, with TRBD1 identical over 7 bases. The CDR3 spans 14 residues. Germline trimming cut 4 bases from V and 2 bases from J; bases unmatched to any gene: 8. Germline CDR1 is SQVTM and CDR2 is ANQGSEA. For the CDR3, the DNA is TGCAGCGTTGGAGAGGGGACAGCCGCCTACGAGCAGTACTTC. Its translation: CSVGEGTAAYEQYF.

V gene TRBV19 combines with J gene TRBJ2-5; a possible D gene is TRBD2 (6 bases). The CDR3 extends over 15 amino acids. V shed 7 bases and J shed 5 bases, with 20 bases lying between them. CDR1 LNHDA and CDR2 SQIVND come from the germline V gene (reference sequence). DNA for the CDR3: TGTGCCAGTACCGATCGGGCGGGACTTGACGAGACCCAGTACTTC. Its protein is CASTDRAGLDETQYF.

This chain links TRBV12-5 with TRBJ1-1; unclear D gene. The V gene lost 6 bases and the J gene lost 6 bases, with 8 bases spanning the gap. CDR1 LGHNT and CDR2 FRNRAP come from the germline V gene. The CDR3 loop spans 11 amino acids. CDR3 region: CASGHGAEAFF. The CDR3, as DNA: TGTGCTAGTGGCCATGGCGCTGAAGCTTTCTTT.

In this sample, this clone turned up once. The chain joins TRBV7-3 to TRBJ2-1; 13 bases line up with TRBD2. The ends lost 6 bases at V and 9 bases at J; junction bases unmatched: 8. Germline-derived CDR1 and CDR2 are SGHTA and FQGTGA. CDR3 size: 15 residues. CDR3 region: CASSRTSGGASEQFF. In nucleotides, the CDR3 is TGTGCCAGCAGTCGTACTAGCGGGGGGGCAAGTGAGCAGTTCTTC.

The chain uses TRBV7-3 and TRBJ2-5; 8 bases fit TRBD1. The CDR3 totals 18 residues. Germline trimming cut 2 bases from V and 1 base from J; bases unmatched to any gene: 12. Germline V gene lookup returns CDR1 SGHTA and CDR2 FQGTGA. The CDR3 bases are TGTGCCAGCAGCTTACTGGGAACAGGGGGTGTCCTCCAAGAGACCCAGTACTTC. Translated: CASSLLGTGGVLQETQYF.

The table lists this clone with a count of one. In DNA, the CDR3 is TGTGCCTGGAGTAGCCTGGCAGGCCCCTATGGCTACACCTTC. It encodes CAWSSLAGPYGYTF. V and J are TRBV30 and TRBJ1-2; no firm D call. CDR3 size: 14 residues. The V gene lost 2 bases and the J gene lost 4 bases, with 14 bases spanning the gap. Germline CDR1 and CDR2: GTSNPN and SVGIG (reference sequence).

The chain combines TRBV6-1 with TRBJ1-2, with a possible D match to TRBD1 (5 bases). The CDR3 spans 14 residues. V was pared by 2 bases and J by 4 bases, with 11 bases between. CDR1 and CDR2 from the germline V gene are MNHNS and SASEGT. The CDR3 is CASSELRALYGYTF. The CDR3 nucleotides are TGTGCCAGCAGTGAACTCAGGGCCCTCTATGGCTACACCTTC.

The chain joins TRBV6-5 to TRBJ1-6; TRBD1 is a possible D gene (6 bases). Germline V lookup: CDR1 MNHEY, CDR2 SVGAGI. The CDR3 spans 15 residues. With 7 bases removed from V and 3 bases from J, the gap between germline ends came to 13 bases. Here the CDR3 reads CASTQQGIYNSPLHF. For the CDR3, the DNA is TGTGCCAGCACCCAGCAGGGGATCTATAATTCACCCCTCCACTTT.

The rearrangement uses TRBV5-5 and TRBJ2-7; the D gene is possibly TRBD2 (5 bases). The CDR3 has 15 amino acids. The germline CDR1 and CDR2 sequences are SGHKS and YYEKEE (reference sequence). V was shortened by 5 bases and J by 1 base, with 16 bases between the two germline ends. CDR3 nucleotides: TGTGCCAGCAGTCGTACTAGATATCCATCCTACGAGCAGTACTTC. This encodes CASSRTRYPSYEQYF.

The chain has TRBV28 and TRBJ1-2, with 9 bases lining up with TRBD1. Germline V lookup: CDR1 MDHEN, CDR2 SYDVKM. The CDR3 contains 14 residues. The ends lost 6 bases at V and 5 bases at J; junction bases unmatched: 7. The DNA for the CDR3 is TGTGCCAGCAGACCTGGGACAGGGAATTATGGCTACACCTTC. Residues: CASRPGTGNYGYTF.

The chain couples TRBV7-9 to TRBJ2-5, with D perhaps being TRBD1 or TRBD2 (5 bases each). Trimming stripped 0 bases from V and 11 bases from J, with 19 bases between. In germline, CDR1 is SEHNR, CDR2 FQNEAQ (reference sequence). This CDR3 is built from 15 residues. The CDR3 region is CASSLARTPLGEQYF. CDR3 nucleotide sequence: TGTGCCAGCAGCTTAGCGCGGACTCCCTTGGGGGAGCAGTACTTC. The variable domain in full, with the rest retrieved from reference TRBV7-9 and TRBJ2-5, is DTGVSQNPRHKITKRGQNVTFRCDPISEHNRLYWYRQTLGQGPEFLTYFQNEAQLEKSRLLSDRFSAERPKGSFSTLEIQRTEQGDSAMYLCASSLARTPLGEQYFGPGTRLLVL.

For the CDR3, the DNA is TGTGCCAGCACCCTATCGGGGGATGAAAAACTGTTTTTT. Translating it yields CASTLSGDEKLFF. The chain joins TRBV6-1 to TRBJ1-4, with D tentatively TRBD1 (5 bases). Germline CDR1 MNHNS, CDR2 SASEGT. The CDR3 has 13 amino acids. Trimming pared 7 bases from V and 6 bases from J, leaving 12 bases between.

CDR3 DNA sequence: TGTGCCAGCAGTTTATCCGGCCCCGGGGAGCTGTTTTTT. As protein: CASSLSGPGELFF. The chain recombines TRBV27 with TRBJ2-2; D call uncertain. This CDR3 is built from 13 residues. Germline V CDR1 and CDR2: MNHEY, SMNVEV (reference sequence). Trimming removed 0 bases from V and 6 bases from J, with 5 bases in between.

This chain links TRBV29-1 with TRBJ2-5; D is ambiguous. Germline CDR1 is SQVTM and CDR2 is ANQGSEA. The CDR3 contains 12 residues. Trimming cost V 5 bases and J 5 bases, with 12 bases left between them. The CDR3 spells CSVRESRETQYF. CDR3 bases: TGCAGCGTTCGAGAGTCAAGGGAGACCCAGTACTTC.

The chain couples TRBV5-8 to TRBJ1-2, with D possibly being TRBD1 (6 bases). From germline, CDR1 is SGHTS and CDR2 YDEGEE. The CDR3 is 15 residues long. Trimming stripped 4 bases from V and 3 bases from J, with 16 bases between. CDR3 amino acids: CASSNQGSGHYGYTF. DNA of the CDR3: TGTGCCAGCAGCAACCAGGGGTCGGGTCACTATGGCTACACCTTC.

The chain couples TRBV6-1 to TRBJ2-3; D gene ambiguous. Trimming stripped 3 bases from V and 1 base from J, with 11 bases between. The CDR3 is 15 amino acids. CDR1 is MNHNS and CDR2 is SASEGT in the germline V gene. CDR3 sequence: CASSDTPWRTDTQYF. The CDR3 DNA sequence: TGTGCCAGCAGTGACACTCCTTGGCGCACAGATACGCAGTATTTT.

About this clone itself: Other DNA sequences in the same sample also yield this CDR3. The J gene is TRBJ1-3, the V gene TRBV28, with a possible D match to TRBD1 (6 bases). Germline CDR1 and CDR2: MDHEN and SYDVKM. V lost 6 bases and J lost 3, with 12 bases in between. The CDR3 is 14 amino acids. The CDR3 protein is CASSPQGIGNTIYF. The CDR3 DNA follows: TGTGCCAGCAGCCCCCAGGGGATTGGAAACACCATATATTTT.